This T cell receptor beta chain was retrieved from a study of a mutant IDH1 vaccine in newly diagnosed glioma. Study overall: Patients received eight vaccinations in weeks 1, 3, 5, 7, 11, 15, 19, 23. Vaccines began 4-6 weeks after radiotherapy alone, or with temozolomide cycles.

Trimming pared 3 bases from V and 7 bases from J, leaving 16 bases between. The CDR3 is 15 residues long. Germline assignment: CDR1 SNHLY and CDR2 FYNNEI. A word on this clone: The antigen is unknown.

Specified time point: week 11, during vaccination. Alongside topical imiquimod, each dose of vaccine comprised 300 ug of mutant IDH1 20-mer peptide. Profiling relied on immunoSEQ multiplex PCR, and the TCRdb table lists in-frame clones only, not all of them. Of 20,000 to 25,000 clones listed, over 85% are singletons. The receptor was derived from a woman aged 40 to 50 with glioma. V gene TRBV2 combines with J gene TRBJ1-5; TRBD1 might be the D (6 bases). The sample consisted of PBMCs, taken from a glioma patient whose treatment included an IDH1 peptide vaccine. The CDR3 DNA follows: TGTGCCAGCAGTGAGACCGGGACACAACTCCAGCCCCAGCATTTT. Protein product: CASSETGTQLQPQHF.